The rows below give T cell receptor beta chains drawn from one sample of a study of blood T cells in healthy people across ages. A single record per CDR3 protein comes from TCRdb applying MiXCR to the 5' RACE reads. The top ten hold about 19% of the sample, which has approximately 1,000,000 distinct CDR3 sequences, more than 35% seen once. Material for sequencing was blood. Source of these receptors: a woman in her sixties in good health. Both conserved end residues are part of each CDR3. D genes are given only for firm matches. Not all rows give a size; the values are once, few, many and, for expanded clones, a class.

>.|TRBJ1-2|.|TRBV16
CASSQKPGRAIGYTF
TGTGCCAGCAGCCAAAAACCCGGGCGTGCTATTGGCTACACCTTC
>TRBD2|TRBJ2-3|.|TRBV29-1
CSVAKGAGGATETQYF
TGCAGCGTTGCGAAGGGAGCGGGAGGGGCCACAGAGACGCAGTATTTT
>.|TRBJ2-7|.|TRBV6-5
CASSSKSIAYEQYF
TGTGCCAGCAGCTCCAAGAGCATTGCCTACGAGCAGTACTTC
>.|TRBJ2-3|few|TRBV13
CASSSGNPPDTQYF
TGTGCCAGCAGCTCAGGGAATCCCCCAGATACGCAGTATTTT
>.|TRBJ1-6|few|TRBV20-1
CSAKDGYNSPLHF
TGCAGTGCAAAGGACGGATACAATTCACCCCTCCACTTT
>.|TRBJ2-1|.|TRBV27
CASSPQDSGINEQFF
TGTGCCAGCAGTCCCCAGGATAGCGGCATCAATGAGCAGTTCTTC
>TRBD2|TRBJ2-3|few|TRBV27
CASSLGLVRDTQYF
TGTGCCAGCAGTCTCGGACTAGTTCGAGATACGCAGTATTTT
>.|TRBJ1-5|few|TRBV29-1
CSVADINQPQHF
TGCAGCGTCGCCGATATCAATCAGCCCCAGCATTTT
>TRBD1|TRBJ2-7|few|TRBV29-1
CSARQGGAYEQYF
TGCAGCGCCCGACAGGGTGGAGCCTACGAGCAGTACTTC
>.|TRBJ2-5|few|TRBV3-1
CASSQDVGGETQYF
TGTGCCAGCAGCCAAGACGTTGGGGGAGAGACCCAGTACTTC
>TRBD2|TRBJ2-1|few|TRBV7-2
CASSLELAQTRFF
TGTGCCAGCAGCTTAGAACTAGCGCAGACTCGGTTCTTC
>TRBD2|TRBJ2-1|.|TRBV7-6
CASSSRLTSGYNEQFF
TGTGCCAGCAGCTCCCGCCTGACTAGCGGTTACAATGAGCAGTTCTTC
>TRBD1|TRBJ2-3|.|TRBV9
CASSVGTDLFTDTQYF
TGTGCCAGCAGCGTCGGGACAGACCTTTTCACAGATACGCAGTATTTT
>.|TRBJ2-5|few|TRBV5-6
CASSYGQIQETQYF
TGTGCCAGCAGCTACGGACAGATCCAAGAGACCCAGTACTTC
>.|TRBJ2-1|.|TRBV29-1
CSVEDLPRKQFF
TGCAGCGTTGAAGATCTCCCCAGAAAGCAGTTCTTC
>.|TRBJ1-2|few|TRBV25-1
CASRDTGSNYGYTF
TGTGCCAGCAGGGATACAGGGTCAAACTATGGCTACACCTTC
>.|TRBJ2-1|many|TRBV20-1
CSARPLTVNEQFF
TGCAGTGCTAGACCCCTCACGGTCAATGAGCAGTTCTTC
>.|TRBJ2-7|.|TRBV3-1
CASSQVRRSYEQYF
TGTGCCAGCAGCCAAGTGAGGCGGTCCTACGAGCAGTACTTC
>.|TRBJ2-1|.|TRBV9
CASSVAYPSSYNEQFF
TGTGCCAGCAGCGTAGCCTACCCCAGCTCCTACAATGAGCAGTTCTTC
>.|TRBJ1-6|few|TRBV27
CASSPHYNSPLHF
TGTGCCAGCAGTCCGCATTATAATTCACCCCTCCACTTT
>.|TRBJ2-7|many|TRBV6-5
CASSRGGLFYEQYF
TGTGCCAGCAGCAGAGGTGGGCTTTTTTACGAGCAGTACTTC
>TRBD2|TRBJ2-5|many|TRBV9
CASSAGLAGPSVETQYF
TGTGCCAGCAGCGCAGGACTAGCGGGACCCTCGGTAGAGACCCAGTACTTC
>TRBD2|TRBJ2-7|once|TRBV6-2/TRBV6-3
CASTPLAGGEYEQYF
TGTGCCAGCACCCCACTAGCGGGGGGGGAGTACGAGCAGTACTTC
>.|TRBJ2-1|.|TRBV20-1
CSATDGVLQFF
TGCAGTGCTACGGACGGAGTCCTTCAGTTCTTC
>TRBD2|TRBJ2-1|few|TRBV20-1
CSAERLAGALNEQFF
TGCAGTGCTGAACGACTAGCGGGAGCATTAAATGAGCAGTTCTTC
>.|TRBJ2-7|few|TRBV6-2/TRBV6-3
CASTQTLREQYF
TGTGCCAGCACCCAGACCCTCCGCGAGCAGTACTTC
>.|TRBJ2-5|few|TRBV18
CASSPPITQETQYF
TGTGCCAGCTCACCACCGATTACCCAAGAGACCCAGTACTTC
>.|TRBJ2-3|few|TRBV20-1
CSGTAPPDTQYF
TGCAGTGGGACGGCCCCACCAGATACGCAGTATTTT
>TRBD1|TRBJ2-7|.|TRBV6-7
CASRYGLQGATGHEQYF
TGTGCCAGCAGGTACGGCCTACAGGGGGCTACCGGCCACGAGCAGTACTTC
>TRBD1|TRBJ2-1|.|TRBV10-3
CAISEGTAGYNEQFF
TGTGCCATCAGTGAGGGGACAGCCGGCTACAATGAGCAGTTCTTC
>.|TRBJ2-7|.|TRBV30
CAGMDAYEQYF
TGTGCCGGGATGGATGCCTACGAGCAGTACTTC
>.|TRBJ2-1|few|TRBV9
CASSVGRGTYNEQFF
TGTGCCAGCAGCGTTGGGAGGGGGACCTACAATGAGCAGTTCTTC
>.|TRBJ2-3|once|TRBV5-6
CASSPLGPADTQYF
TGTGCCAGCAGCCCCCTTGGGCCCGCAGATACGCAGTATTTT
>.|TRBJ2-7|.|TRBV12-3/TRBV12-4
CASSLRARGFAEQYF
TGTGCCAGCAGTTTACGGGCCCGCGGTTTCGCCGAGCAGTACTTC
>.|TRBJ1-2|.|TRBV4-1
CASSQDSNYRYGCTF
TGCGCCAGCAGCCAAGATAGTAATTACCGCTATGGCTGCACCTTC
>TRBD2|TRBJ2-5|many|TRBV7-9
CASSLATGTSDYQETQYF
TGTGCCAGCAGCTTAGCAACGGGGACTAGCGACTACCAAGAGACCCAGTACTTC